These T cell receptor beta chains were read from a single sample in a study of metastatic and nonmetastatic thyroid tumors. TCRdb used MiXCR to call clones anew from the PCR reads. The sample includes about 20,000 clones, 12% of them seen just once. The sequenced sample was blood. The receptors come from a male donor with papillary thyroid cancer or a benign thyroid nodule (not recorded which). Some clones in this sample may be carry-over from other donors' samples. Each CDR3 is given with its conserved first and last residue. A D gene is named only where the DNA matches it firmly. Clone size is stated in some rows and not others, as once, few, many or a class when expanded.

>TRBJ2-1|-|medium-sized|TRBV12-3/TRBV12-4
TGTGCCAGCAGTCCCGGGACCACTTTCAATGAGCAGTTCTTC
CASSPGTTFNEQFF
>TRBJ1-2|-|medium-sized|TRBV6-1
TGTGCCAGCAGTGAGATCCCTAACTATGGCTACACCTTC
CASSEIPNYGYTF
>TRBJ2-3|TRBD2|many|TRBV12-3/TRBV12-4
TGTGCCAGCAGTTTTTCGGCGGGAGTCGGCTCGGATACGCAGTATTTT
CASSFSAGVGSDTQYF
>TRBJ2-1|TRBD1|many|TRBV20-1
TGCAGTGCTTTAGCAAGGGGGCTGGACAATGAGCAGTTCTTC
CSALARGLDNEQFF
>TRBJ2-1|TRBD2|medium-sized|TRBV28
TGTACGAGCGGGACCTCCTACAATGAGCAGTTCTTC
CTSGTSYNEQFF
>TRBJ2-3|-|medium-sized|TRBV19
TGTGCCAGTAGTTGGACAGGCACAGATACGCAGTATTTT
CASSWTGTDTQYF
>TRBJ1-6|-|many|TRBV10-2
TGCGCCAGCAACCTCGCCGTCAATTCACCCCTCCACTTT
CASNLAVNSPLHF
>TRBJ2-7|-|medium-sized|TRBV6-5
TGTGCCAGCAGTTACGGTGCCAGGGCCACCTACGAGCAGTACTTC
CASSYGARATYEQYF
>TRBJ1-1|-|-|TRBV19
TGTGCCAGTAGTATTTCAAAAGTGCGGCCGAACACTGAAGCTTTCTTT
CASSISKVRPNTEAFF
>TRBJ2-3|-|-|TRBV28
TGTGCCAGCAGTTTAAATCCCAGTTACACAGATACGCAGTATTTT
CASSLNPSYTDTQYF
>TRBJ2-1|TRBD2|many|TRBV11-1
TGTGCCAGCAGCTTTTCTAGCGGGAGCTCCTACAATGAGCAGTTCTTC
CASSFSSGSSYNEQFF
>TRBJ1-5|TRBD1|-|TRBV3-1
TGTGCCAGCAGCCAAGCTCCGGGACAGTATCAGCCCCAGCATTTT
CASSQAPGQYQPQHF
>TRBJ2-7|TRBD2|-|TRBV20-1
TGCAGTGCTACCGAGTTGGGAGGGGTTTCCTACGAGCAGTACTTC
CSATELGGVSYEQYF
>TRBJ2-1|TRBD2|-|TRBV20-1
TGCAGTGCTAGAAGCGGGAGGGCACGCGAGCAGTTCTTC
CSARSGRAREQFF
>TRBJ2-5|TRBD1|many|TRBV18
TGTGCCAGCTCACCAAGACAGGGGACGGGAGAGACCCAGTACTTC
CASSPRQGTGETQYF
>TRBJ1-6|-|medium-sized|TRBV27
TGTGCCAGCAGTTTTTGGGGGGATTCACCCCTCCACTTT
CASSFWGDSPLHF
>TRBJ1-6|TRBD1|-|TRBV6-5
TGTGCCAGCAGTTACTCCTTCGGAGGGGGCTCACCCCTCCACTTT
CASSYSFGGGSPLHF
>TRBJ2-6|TRBD2|-|TRBV19
TGTGCCACCGGGCGTGGGGGAGGGCAAGGCTCTGGGGCCAACGTCATGACTTTC
CATGRGGGQGSGANVMTF
>TRBJ1-6|-|medium-sized|TRBV2
TGTGCCAGCAGCCAGAATAATTCACCCCTCCACTTT
CASSQNNSPLHF
>TRBJ1-2|-|-|TRBV2
TGTGCCAGCAGTGAACCTGTGGCAGGGCCATCTTATGGCTACACCTTC
CASSEPVAGPSYGYTF
>TRBJ2-2|TRBD1|medium-sized|TRBV30
TGTGCCACCAAGCCAGGGACAGGGGTTGTCACCGGGGAGCTGTTTTTT
CATKPGTGVVTGELFF
>TRBJ2-2|-|few|TRBV6-2/TRBV6-3
TGTGCCAGCAGTTACAAACGGACAGCTAACACCGGGGAGCTGTTTTTT
CASSYKRTANTGELFF
>TRBJ2-7|-|-|TRBV19
TGTGCCAGTAGTATGTTTTCCGGGGACGAGCAGTACTTC
CASSMFSGDEQYF
>TRBJ1-5|-|many|TRBV12-5
TGTGCTAGTGGTTTGAGTCAGCCCCAGCATTTT
CASGLSQPQHF
>TRBJ2-2|-|many|TRBV7-9
TGTGCCAGCAGCTTAGCGAGGGTGTCCGGGGAGCTGTTTTTT
CASSLARVSGELFF
>TRBJ2-5|-|many|TRBV20-1
TGCAGTGAAAGGGGGGGAGAGACCCAGTACTTC
CSERGGETQYF
>TRBJ1-4|-|-|TRBV9
TGTGCCAGCAGTCTCAGGGATATGGGTGAAAAACTGTTTTTT
CASSLRDMGEKLFF
>TRBJ2-3|TRBD1|-|TRBV6-1
TGTGCCAGCAGCCCGGGACAGGGGGAGACAGATACGCAGTATTTT
CASSPGQGETDTQYF
>TRBJ1-1|-|many|TRBV5-1
TGCGCCAGCAGCTCGGACAGAGACACTGAAGCTTTCTTT
CASSSDRDTEAFF
>TRBJ1-2|-|-|TRBV5-8
TGTGCCAGCAGCTTGGTAGGGCCCATCCGTGGCTACACCTTC
CASSLVGPIRGYTF
>TRBJ1-4|-|many|TRBV12-3/TRBV12-4
TGTGCCAGTGGGACCACAACTAATGAAAAACTGTTTTTT
CASGTTTNEKLFF
>TRBJ1-2|-|many|TRBV18
TGTGCCAGCTCTCAAACGGGAGGCTACACCTTC
CASSQTGGYTF
>TRBJ2-1|-|medium-sized|TRBV2
TGTGCCAGCAGTCGGGACAAGAGCTCCTACAATGAGCAGTTCTTC
CASSRDKSSYNEQFF
>TRBJ1-4|-|-|TRBV30
TGTGCCTGGAGTTTTAGGAGGGAAAAACTGTTTTTT
CAWSFRREKLFF
>TRBJ2-1|-|many|TRBV20-1
TGCAGTTCCCTACATGTGAGCTCCTACAATGAGCAGTTCTTC
CSSLHVSSYNEQFF
>TRBJ2-6|TRBD1|-|TRBV20-1
TGCAGTCCGAAACAGGGGGCTGGGGCCAACGTCCTGACTTTC
CSPKQGAGANVLTF
>TRBJ2-7|-|-|TRBV30
TGTGCCTGGAGCGCAGGGGTCTACGAGCAGTACTTC
CAWSAGVYEQYF
>TRBJ1-1|-|many|TRBV6-5
TGTGCCAGCAGTTACCACGAGAGAACTGAAGCTTTCTTT
CASSYHERTEAFF
>TRBJ2-4|-|few|TRBV10-1
TGCGCCAGCATGGGCTGCATAAGGGAAGGAGGAAAAAACATTCAGTACTTC
CASMGCIREGGKNIQYF
>TRBJ2-3|TRBD1|many|TRBV15
TGTGCCACCAGCAGAGAGCCGCCAGGGGGCGCATCAGATACGCAGTATTTT
CATSREPPGGASDTQYF
>TRBJ2-2|-|-|TRBV6-5
TGTGCCAGCAGTTACCGAGGAGGGACGGACGGCGGGCCCGGGGAGCTGTTTTTT
CASSYRGGTDGGPGELFF
>TRBJ2-7|-|many|TRBV5-4
TGTGCCAGCAGCTTTTTTTCCCACTCCTACGAGCAGTACTTC
CASSFFSHSYEQYF
>TRBJ1-4|TRBD1|many|TRBV12-3/TRBV12-4
TGTGCCAGCAGTTTCGGGACAGGGAGTGAAAAACTGTTTTTT
CASSFGTGSEKLFF
>TRBJ2-6|-|once|TRBV5-1
TGCGCCAGCAGCCCGGTCCAGTCCGGGGCCAACGTCCTGACTTTC
CASSPVQSGANVLTF
>TRBJ2-3|TRBD2|many|TRBV20-1
TGCAGTGCTCAAGGACTAGCGGGAGGGCCGGGACGCGAGGATACGCAGTATTTT
CSAQGLAGGPGREDTQYF
>TRBJ2-7|-|medium-sized|TRBV6-1
TGTGCCAGCAGTACCGGGACACCACCCTACGAGCAGTACTTC
CASSTGTPPYEQYF
>TRBJ1-3|-|few|TRBV6-1
TGTGCCAGTTTCTTACAGGGTTGGGGAGGAAACACCATATATTTT
CASFLQGWGGNTIYF
>TRBJ2-3|-|few|TRBV12-3/TRBV12-4
TGTGCCAGCATCCTCGGACTTGCAGATACGCAGTATTTT
CASILGLADTQYF
>TRBJ2-7|TRBD2|once|TRBV20-1
TGCAGTGCCCCCGGGACTAGCGGTATCTCCTACGAGCAGTACTTC
CSAPGTSGISYEQYF
>TRBJ2-3|TRBD2|-|TRBV2
TGTGCCAGCAGTGATAGCGGGGGGGCTACAGATACGCAGTATTTT
CASSDSGGATDTQYF
>TRBJ2-7|-|many|TRBV28
TGTGCCAGCAGTATGAGTAATTCCTACGAGCAGTACTTC
CASSMSNSYEQYF
>TRBJ2-1|-|many|TRBV7-2
TGTGCCAGCAGCTTAAATGTTGCGAGATACAATGAGCAGTTCTTC
CASSLNVARYNEQFF
>TRBJ2-2|-|medium-sized|TRBV28
TGTGCCAGCAGTCTACCCCTCCCCGGGGAGCTGTTTTTT
CASSLPLPGELFF
>TRBJ2-5|TRBD2|many|TRBV6-1
TGTGCCAGCAGAGGGACTAGCGGGAGGTTAAGGCGAGAGACCCAGTACTTC
CASRGTSGRLRRETQYF
>TRBJ2-7|TRBD2|many|TRBV13
TGTGCCAGCAGCTTTACCGTGGGACTAGCGGCCTCCTACGAGCAGTACTTC
CASSFTVGLAASYEQYF
>TRBJ2-2|-|few|TRBV6-1
TGTGCCAGCAGTAGAGGCGGGATAACCGGGGAGCTGTTTTTT
CASSRGGITGELFF